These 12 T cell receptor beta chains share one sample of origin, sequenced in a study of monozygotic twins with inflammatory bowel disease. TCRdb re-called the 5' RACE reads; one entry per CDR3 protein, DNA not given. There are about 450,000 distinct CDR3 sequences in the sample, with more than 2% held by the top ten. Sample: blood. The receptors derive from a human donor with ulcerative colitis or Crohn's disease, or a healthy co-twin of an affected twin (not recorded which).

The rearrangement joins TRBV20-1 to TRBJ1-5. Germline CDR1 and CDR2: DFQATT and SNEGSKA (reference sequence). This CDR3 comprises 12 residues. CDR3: CSARSQNQPQHF.

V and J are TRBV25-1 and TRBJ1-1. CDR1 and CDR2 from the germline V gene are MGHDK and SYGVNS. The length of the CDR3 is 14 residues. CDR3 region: CASSESRSTTEAFF. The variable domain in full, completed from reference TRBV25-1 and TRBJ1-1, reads EADIYQTPRYLVIGTGKKITLECSQTMGHDKMYWYQQDPGMELHLIHYSYGVNSTEKGDLSSESTVSRIRTEHFPLTLESARPSHTSQYLCASSESRSTTEAFFGQGTRLTVV.

This CDR3 reads CSVVGQGGSKNIQYF. The V and J genes are TRBV29-1 and TRBJ2-4; the D call from TCRdb, TRBD1, cannot be confirmed without DNA. This CDR3 comprises 15 residues. Looked up from germline, CDR1 is SQVTM and CDR2 is ANQGSEA. The variable domain in full, completed from reference TRBV29-1 and TRBJ2-4, reads SAVISQKPSRDICQRGTSLTIQCQVDSQVTMMFWYRQQPGQSLTLIATANQGSEATYESGFVIDKFPISRPNLTFSTLTVSNMSPEDSSIYLCSVVGQGGSKNIQYFGAGTRLSVL.

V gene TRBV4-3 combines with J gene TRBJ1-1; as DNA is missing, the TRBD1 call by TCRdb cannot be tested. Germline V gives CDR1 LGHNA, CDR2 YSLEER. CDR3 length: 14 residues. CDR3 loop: CASSQIQGLTEAFF.

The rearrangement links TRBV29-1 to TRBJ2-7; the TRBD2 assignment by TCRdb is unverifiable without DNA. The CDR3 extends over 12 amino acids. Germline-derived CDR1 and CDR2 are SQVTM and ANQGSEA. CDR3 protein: CSVEDSRAEQYF.

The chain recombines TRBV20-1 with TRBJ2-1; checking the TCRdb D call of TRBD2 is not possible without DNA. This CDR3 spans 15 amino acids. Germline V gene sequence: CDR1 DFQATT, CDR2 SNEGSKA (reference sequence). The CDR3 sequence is CSARLGLAVNNEQFF.

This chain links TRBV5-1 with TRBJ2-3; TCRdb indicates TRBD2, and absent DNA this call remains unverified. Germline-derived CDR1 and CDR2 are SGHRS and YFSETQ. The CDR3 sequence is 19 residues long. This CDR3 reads CASSSPGLAGGTSTDTQYF.

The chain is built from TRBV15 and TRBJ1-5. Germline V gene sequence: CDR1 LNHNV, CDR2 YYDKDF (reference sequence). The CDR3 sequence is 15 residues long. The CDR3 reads CATSRDGVLHQPQHF.

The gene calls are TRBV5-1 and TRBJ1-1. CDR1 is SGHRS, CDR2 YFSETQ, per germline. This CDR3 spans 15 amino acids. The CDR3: CASSLALTRDTEAFF.

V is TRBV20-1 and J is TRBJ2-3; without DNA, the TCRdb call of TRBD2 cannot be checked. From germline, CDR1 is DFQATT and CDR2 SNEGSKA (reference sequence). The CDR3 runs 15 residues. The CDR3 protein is CSATSAGGATDTQYF.

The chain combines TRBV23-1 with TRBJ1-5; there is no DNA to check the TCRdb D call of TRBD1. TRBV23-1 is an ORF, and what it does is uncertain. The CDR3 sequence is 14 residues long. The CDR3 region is CASKGGRGCQPQHF.

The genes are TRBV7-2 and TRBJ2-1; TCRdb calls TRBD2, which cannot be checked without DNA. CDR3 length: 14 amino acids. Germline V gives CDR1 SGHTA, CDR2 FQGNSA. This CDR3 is CASSVLAGVNEQFF.